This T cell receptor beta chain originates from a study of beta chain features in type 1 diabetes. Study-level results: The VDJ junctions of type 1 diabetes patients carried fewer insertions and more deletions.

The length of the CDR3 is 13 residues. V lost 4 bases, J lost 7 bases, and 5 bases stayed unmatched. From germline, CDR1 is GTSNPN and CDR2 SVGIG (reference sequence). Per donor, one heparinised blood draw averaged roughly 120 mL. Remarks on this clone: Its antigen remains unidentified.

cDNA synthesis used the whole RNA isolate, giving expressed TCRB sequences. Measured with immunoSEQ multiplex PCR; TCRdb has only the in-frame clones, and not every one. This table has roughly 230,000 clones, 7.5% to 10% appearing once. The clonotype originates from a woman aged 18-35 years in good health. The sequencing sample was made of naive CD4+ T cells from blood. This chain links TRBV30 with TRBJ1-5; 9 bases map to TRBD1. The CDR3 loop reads CAWTYDRGQPQHF. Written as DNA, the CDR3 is TGTGCCTGGACCTATGACAGGGGGCAGCCCCAGCATTTT.